This TCR beta chain was recovered during a study of cytomegalovirus exposure and HLA in healthy donors. Study-wide results and caveats: Subsequent analysis showed first-cohort TCR clusters tending to co-occur in more than 90 validation repertoires.

CDR1 is MNHEY, CDR2 SMNVEV, per germline (reference sequence). Trimming removed 4 bases from V and 4 bases from J; junction bases left unmatched: 2. CDR3 size: 14 residues. Sequenced by immunoSEQ multiplex PCR; TCRdb stores in-frame clones only, minus some. The table lists roughly 120,000 clones, just under 95% of them singletons. This clone was counted once. Its antigen is still unknown. The TCR sequence derives from a woman under 30 in good health and CMV-seronegative. The specimen sequenced was PBMCs. The rearrangement uses TRBV27 and TRBJ1-5; 9 bases fit TRBD1. The CDR3 spells CASSSGQGNQPQHF. Here the CDR3 DNA reads TGTGCCAGCAGTTCCGGACAGGGGAATCAGCCCCAGCATTTT.